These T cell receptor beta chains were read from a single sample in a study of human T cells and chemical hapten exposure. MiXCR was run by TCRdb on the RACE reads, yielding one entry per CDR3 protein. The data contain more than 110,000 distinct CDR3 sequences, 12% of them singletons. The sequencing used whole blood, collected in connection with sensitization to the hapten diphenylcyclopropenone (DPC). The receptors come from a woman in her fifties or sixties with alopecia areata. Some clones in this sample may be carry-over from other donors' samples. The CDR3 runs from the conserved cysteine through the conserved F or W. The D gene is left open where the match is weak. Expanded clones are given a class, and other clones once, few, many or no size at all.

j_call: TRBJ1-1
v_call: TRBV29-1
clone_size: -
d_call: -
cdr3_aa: CSVEEVRAFF
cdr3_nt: TGCAGCGTTGAAGAGGTTAGAGCTTTCTTT

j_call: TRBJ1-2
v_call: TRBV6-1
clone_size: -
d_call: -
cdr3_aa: CASIPTAGVGGYTF
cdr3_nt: TGTGCCAGCATTCCAACGGCAGGGGTTGGCGGCTACACCTTC

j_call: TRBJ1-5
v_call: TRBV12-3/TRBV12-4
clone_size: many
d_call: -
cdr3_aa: CASRPGTSNQPQHF
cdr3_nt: TGTGCCAGCAGACCCGGGACAAGCAATCAGCCCCAGCATTTT

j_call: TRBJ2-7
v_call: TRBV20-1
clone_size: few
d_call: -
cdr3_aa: CSAGTSYEQYF
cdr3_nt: TGCAGTGCAGGGACCTCCTACGAGCAGTACTTC

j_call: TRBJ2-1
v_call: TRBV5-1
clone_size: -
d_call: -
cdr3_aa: CASSLPGTYNEQFF
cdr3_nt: TGCGCCAGCAGCTTACCAGGGACCTACAATGAGCAGTTCTTC

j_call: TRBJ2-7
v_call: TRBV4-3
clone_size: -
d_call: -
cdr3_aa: CASSPDFGPYEQYF
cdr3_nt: TGCGCCAGCAGCCCTGACTTTGGGCCCTACGAGCAGTACTTC

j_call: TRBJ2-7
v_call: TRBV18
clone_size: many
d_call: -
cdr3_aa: CASSPPGGLYEQYF
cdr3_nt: TGTGCCAGCTCACCTCCAGGGGGACTTTACGAGCAGTACTTC

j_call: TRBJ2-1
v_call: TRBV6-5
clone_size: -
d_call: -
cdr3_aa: CASSSWGYNEQFF
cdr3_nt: TGTGCCAGCAGCAGCTGGGGGTACAATGAGCAGTTCTTC

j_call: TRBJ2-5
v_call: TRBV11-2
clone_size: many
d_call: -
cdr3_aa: CASSLSLRETQYF
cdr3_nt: TGTGCCAGCAGCTTGTCCCTCCGAGAGACCCAGTACTTC

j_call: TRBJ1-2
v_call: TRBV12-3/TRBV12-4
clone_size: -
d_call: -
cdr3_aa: CASSSRGVNYGYTF
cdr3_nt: TGTGCCAGCAGCTCTAGGGGCGTTAACTATGGCTACACCTTC

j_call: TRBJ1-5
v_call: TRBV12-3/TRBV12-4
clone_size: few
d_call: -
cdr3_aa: CASSFAEGSPQHF
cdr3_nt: TGTGCCAGCAGTTTCGCGGAAGGATCGCCCCAGCATTTT

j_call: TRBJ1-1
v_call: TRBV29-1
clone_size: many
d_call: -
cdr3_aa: CSVVRGMNTEAFF
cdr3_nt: TGCAGCGTTGTACGGGGGATGAACACTGAAGCTTTCTTT

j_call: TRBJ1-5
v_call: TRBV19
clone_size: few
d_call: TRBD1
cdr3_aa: CASSFLGQGIQPQHF
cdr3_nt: TGTGCCAGTAGTTTTCTGGGACAGGGGATTCAGCCCCAGCATTTT

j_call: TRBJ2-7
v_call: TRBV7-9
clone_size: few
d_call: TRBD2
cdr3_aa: CASSLLLAGDEQYF
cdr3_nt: TGTGCCAGCAGCCTCCTCCTAGCGGGAGATGAGCAGTACTTC

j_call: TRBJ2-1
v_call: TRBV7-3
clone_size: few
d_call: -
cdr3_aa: CASSLSRLDGGSYNEQFF
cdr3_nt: TGTGCCAGCAGCTTATCGCGACTGGACGGGGGCTCCTACAATGAGCAGTTCTTC

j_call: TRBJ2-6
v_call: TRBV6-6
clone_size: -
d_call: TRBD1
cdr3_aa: CASRPTGTGSSGANVLTF
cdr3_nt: TGTGCCAGCAGACCCACCGGGACAGGGTCCTCTGGGGCCAACGTCCTGACTTTC

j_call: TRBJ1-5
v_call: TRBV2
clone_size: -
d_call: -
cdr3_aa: CASSLRTGTRNQPQHF
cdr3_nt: TGTGCCAGCAGCCTACGGACCGGGACAAGGAATCAGCCCCAGCATTTT

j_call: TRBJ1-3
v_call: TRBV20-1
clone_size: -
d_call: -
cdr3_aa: CSATGGSGNTIYF
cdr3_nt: TGCAGTGCAACCGGTGGGTCTGGAAACACCATATATTTT

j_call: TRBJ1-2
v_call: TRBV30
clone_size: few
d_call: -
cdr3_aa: CAWSRGSPYGYTF
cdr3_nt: TGTGCCTGGAGTAGGGGTTCTCCATATGGCTACACCTTC

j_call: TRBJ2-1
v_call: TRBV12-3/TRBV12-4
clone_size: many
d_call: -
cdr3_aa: CASRPPGDEQFF
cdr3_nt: TGTGCCAGCAGGCCTCCGGGCGATGAGCAGTTCTTC

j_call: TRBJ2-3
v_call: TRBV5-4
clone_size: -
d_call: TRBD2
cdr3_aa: CASSPQAGATDTQYF
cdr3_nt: TGTGCCAGCAGCCCCCAAGCGGGAGCCACAGATACGCAGTATTTT

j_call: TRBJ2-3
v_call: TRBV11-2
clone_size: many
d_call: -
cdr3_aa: CASSIGTDTQYF
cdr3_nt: TGTGCCAGCAGCATCGGGACAGATACGCAGTATTTT

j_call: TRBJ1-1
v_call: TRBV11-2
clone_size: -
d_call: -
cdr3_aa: CASSFSGSTEAFF
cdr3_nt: TGTGCCAGCAGCTTTTCAGGGTCCACTGAAGCTTTCTTT

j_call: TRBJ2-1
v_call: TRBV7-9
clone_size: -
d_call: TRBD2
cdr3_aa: CASSRGLAAFNEQFF
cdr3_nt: TGTGCCAGCAGCCGGGGACTAGCGGCGTTCAATGAGCAGTTCTTC

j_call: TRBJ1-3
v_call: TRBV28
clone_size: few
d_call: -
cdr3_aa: CASRPPENTIYF
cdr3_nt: TGTGCCAGCAGACCCCCTGAAAACACCATATATTTT

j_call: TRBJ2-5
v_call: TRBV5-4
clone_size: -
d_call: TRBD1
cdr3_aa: CASSRDSQAQYF
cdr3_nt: TGTGCCAGCAGCCGGGACAGCCAGGCCCAGTACTTC

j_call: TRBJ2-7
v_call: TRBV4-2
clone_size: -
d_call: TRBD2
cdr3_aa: CASSRLSGSVNEQYF
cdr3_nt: TGTGCCAGCAGCCGACTAAGCGGGAGTGTCAACGAGCAGTACTTC

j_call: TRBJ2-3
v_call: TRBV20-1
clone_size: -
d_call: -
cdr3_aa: CSASRSSGRTDTQYF
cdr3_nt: TGCAGTGCTAGTAGATCCAGCGGACGCACAGATACGCAGTATTTT

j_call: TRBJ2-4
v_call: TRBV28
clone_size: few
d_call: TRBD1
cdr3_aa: CASSFPGGGIVKNIQYF
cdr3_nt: TGTGCCAGCAGTTTTCCAGGGGGCGGAATAGTCAAAAACATTCAGTACTTC

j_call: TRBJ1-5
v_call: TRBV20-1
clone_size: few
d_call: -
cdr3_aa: CSAVSPGEIGQPQHF
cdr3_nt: TGCAGTGCTGTATCGCCGGGGGAAATCGGTCAGCCCCAGCATTTT

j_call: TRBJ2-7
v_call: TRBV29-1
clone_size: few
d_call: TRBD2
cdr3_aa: CSVGEGGTYEQYF
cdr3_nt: TGCAGCGTTGGGGAGGGAGGGACCTACGAGCAGTACTTC

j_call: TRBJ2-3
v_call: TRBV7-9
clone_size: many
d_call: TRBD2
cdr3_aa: CASSSSGRTDTQYF
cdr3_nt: TGTGCCAGCAGCTCTAGCGGGAGGACAGATACGCAGTATTTT

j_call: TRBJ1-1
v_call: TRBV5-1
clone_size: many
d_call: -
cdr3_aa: CASSLDSMNTEAFF
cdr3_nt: TGCGCCAGCAGCTTGGACAGTATGAACACTGAAGCTTTCTTT

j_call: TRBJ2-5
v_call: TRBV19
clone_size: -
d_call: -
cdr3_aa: CAIPGEAETQYF
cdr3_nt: TGTGCCATCCCAGGGGAGGCGGAGACCCAGTACTTC

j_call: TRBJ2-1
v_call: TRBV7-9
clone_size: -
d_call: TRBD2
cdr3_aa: CASSSTLFSGRRNEQFF
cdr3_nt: TGTGCCAGCAGCTCAACCCTGTTTAGCGGGCGTAGGAATGAGCAGTTCTTC

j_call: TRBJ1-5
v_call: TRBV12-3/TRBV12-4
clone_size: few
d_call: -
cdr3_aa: CASTLVPGGNQPQHF
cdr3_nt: TGTGCCAGCACCCTAGTCCCGGGGGGCAATCAGCCCCAGCATTTT

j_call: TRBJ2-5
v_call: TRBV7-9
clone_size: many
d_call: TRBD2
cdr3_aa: CASSSGLAGGSAETQYF
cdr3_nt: TGTGCCAGCAGCTCGGGACTAGCGGGAGGCTCCGCGGAGACCCAGTACTTC

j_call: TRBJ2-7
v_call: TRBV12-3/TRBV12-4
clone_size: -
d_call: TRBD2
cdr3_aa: CASSLEGGRAHEQYF
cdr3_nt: TGTGCCAGCAGTTTAGAGGGCGGGAGGGCCCACGAGCAGTACTTC

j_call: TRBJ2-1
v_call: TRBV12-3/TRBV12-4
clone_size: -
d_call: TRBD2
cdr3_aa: CASSAGTKQFF
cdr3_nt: TGTGCCAGCAGTGCTGGGACTAAGCAGTTCTTC

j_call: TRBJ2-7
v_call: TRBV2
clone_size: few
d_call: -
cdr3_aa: CASSAWDLKAYEQYF
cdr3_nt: TGTGCCAGCAGTGCCTGGGATCTCAAGGCCTACGAGCAGTACTTC